These 13 T cell receptor beta chains share one sample of origin, sequenced in a study of blood T cell repertoires in COVID-19. Method: immunoSEQ multiplex PCR; TCRdb's copy keeps in-frame clones and lacks some. The sample holds about 200,000 clones; roughly 80% are singletons and the top ten take more than 9%. Material: peripheral blood. The receptors were sampled from an elderly woman with acute or convalescent COVID-19.

The chain has TRBV4-3 and TRBJ1-1; no reliable D call. CDR1 is LGHNA and CDR2 is YSLEER in the germline V gene. The CDR3 extends over 14 amino acids. With 1 base removed from V and 4 bases from J, the gap between germline ends came to 10 bases. CDR3 in amino acids: CASSQGGVATEAFF. The DNA of the CDR3 is TGCGCCAGCAGCCAAGGGGGAGTAGCCACTGAAGCTTTCTTT.

This chain uses TRBV27 with TRBJ1-4; TRBD1 aligns across 9 bases. Unmatched junction bases numbered 10, after V lost 6 bases and J lost 5 bases. The CDR3 covers 16 residues. From germline, CDR1 is MNHEY and CDR2 SMNVEV (reference sequence). Here the CDR3 reads CASRLSGTGWNEKLFF. The CDR3 DNA is TGTGCCAGCAGACTCTCCGGGACAGGGTGGAATGAAAAACTGTTTTTT.

The chain couples TRBV9 to TRBJ1-2; 7 positions agree with TRBD1. CDR3 length: 15 amino acids. The germline V gene has CDR1 SGDLS and CDR2 YYNGEE. Trimming took 6 bases from V and 1 from J; bases not matched to a gene: 9. CDR3 residues: CASTAGGSYNYGYTF. The CDR3 DNA sequence: TGTGCCAGCACCGCAGGGGGGTCCTATAACTATGGCTACACCTTC. Filled out from reference TRBV9 and TRBJ1-2, the complete variable domain reads DSGVTQTPKHLITATGQRVTLRCSPRSGDLSVYWYQQSLDQGLQFLIQYYNGEERAKGNILERFSAQQFPDLHSELNLSSLELGDSALYFCASTAGGSYNYGYTFGSGTRLTVV.

The chain recombines TRBV27 with TRBJ1-2, with 8 bases fitting TRBD1. Germline-derived CDR1 and CDR2 are MNHEY and SMNVEV (reference sequence). CDR3 size: 15 residues. V shed 5 bases, J shed 3 bases, and the junction held 8 bases outside the gene matches. CDR3 residues: CASSNYDRGDYGYTF. The CDR3 coding sequence is TGTGCCAGCAGTAACTATGACAGGGGCGACTATGGCTACACCTTC.

The chain couples TRBV9 to TRBJ1-6; 10 nucleotides align to TRBD1. Germline V gives CDR1 SGDLS, CDR2 YYNGEE. V shed 4 bases and J 4 bases; nucleotides not matched to a gene: 5. This CDR3 is 16 amino acids long. CDR3: CASSPGTGAYNSPLHF. The DNA for the CDR3 is TGTGCCAGCAGCCCCGGGACAGGGGCATATAATTCACCCCTCCACTTT.

This chain uses TRBV9 with TRBJ1-4; TRBD1 might be the D (5 bases). The CDR3 covers 15 residues. V was trimmed by 4 bases and J by 4 bases, leaving 14 bases between them. Germline loops: CDR1 SGDLS, CDR2 YYNGEE. CDR3 residues: CASSPTQVLNEKLFF. DNA of the CDR3: TGTGCCAGCAGCCCGACACAGGTCCTTAATGAAAAACTGTTTTTT.

This clone was detected only a few times. V gene TRBV10-3 combines with J gene TRBJ2-7, with a tentative D call TRBD2 (6 bases). Trimming left V 8 bases short and J 5 bases short, with 19 bases between. This CDR3 contains 14 residues. Germline V gene data show CDR1 as ENHRY and CDR2 as SYGVKD. CDR3 in amino acids: CAIGEDLDADEQYF. CDR3 sequence (DNA): TGTGCCATCGGGGAGGACTTGGATGCAGACGAGCAGTACTTC.

This clone came up once. This sequence joins TRBV6-2 or TRBV6-3 and TRBJ2-7, with 9 bases identical to TRBD1. CDR1 and CDR2 (germline): MNHEY, SVGEGT. The CDR3 has 15 amino acids. V lost 6 bases, J lost 0 bases, and 6 bases stayed unmatched. CDR3 in amino acids: CASSFRQGDSYEQYF. In DNA form, the CDR3 reads TGTGCCAGCAGCTTCCGACAGGGGGACTCCTACGAGCAGTACTTC.

The gene calls are TRBV11-2 and TRBJ2-1; tentative D call: TRBD2 (5 bases). CDR1 is SGHAT, CDR2 FQNNGV, per germline. The CDR3 is 15 amino acids. V lost 8 bases and J 0 bases, leaving 14 bases between the germline ends. The CDR3 spells CASRPAGSSYNEQFF. CDR3 sequence (DNA): TGTGCCAGCCGGCCTGCGGGTAGCTCCTACAATGAGCAGTTCTTC.

The V and J genes are TRBV9 and TRBJ2-1, with D hard to call. V was cut by 4 bases and J by 4 bases, with 15 bases left in between. This CDR3 comprises 15 residues. In germline, CDR1 is SGDLS, CDR2 YYNGEE. CDR3 sequence reads: CASSSRRNQYNEQFF. The CDR3 nucleotides read TGTGCCAGCAGCTCCAGGCGCAACCAATACAATGAGCAGTTCTTC.

The chain has TRBV6-5 and TRBJ1-4, with D possibly being TRBD1 (6 bases). V was clipped by 6 bases and J by 5 bases, with 16 bases between them. Per the germline V gene, CDR1 is MNHEY and CDR2 is SVGAGI. CDR3 length: 15 residues. CDR3 residues: CASSTSQGSNEKLFF. In DNA, the CDR3 is TGTGCCAGCAGCACCTCACAGGGCTCGAATGAAAAACTGTTTTTT.

CDR3 coding DNA: TGTGCCAGCAGCTTAGGCGAGAACACTGAAGCTTTCTTT. It translates to CASSLGENTEAFF. The V gene is TRBV11-2, the J gene TRBJ1-1; no definite D call. Germline V lookup: CDR1 SGHAT, CDR2 FQNNGV. CDR3 length: 13 residues. V was shortened by 1 base and J by 1 base, with 4 bases between the two germline ends.

This clone has just one count. The chain combines TRBV10-3 with TRBJ1-5, with 7 bases that match TRBD1. Trimming at V came to 4 bases and at J to 6 bases, leaving 6 bases not matched to a gene. This CDR3 has 14 residues. CDR1 and CDR2 from the germline V gene are ENHRY and SYGVKD. CDR3 sequence reads: CAISADRAAQPQHF. CDR3 nucleotides: TGTGCCATCAGTGCAGACAGGGCGGCTCAGCCCCAGCATTTT.